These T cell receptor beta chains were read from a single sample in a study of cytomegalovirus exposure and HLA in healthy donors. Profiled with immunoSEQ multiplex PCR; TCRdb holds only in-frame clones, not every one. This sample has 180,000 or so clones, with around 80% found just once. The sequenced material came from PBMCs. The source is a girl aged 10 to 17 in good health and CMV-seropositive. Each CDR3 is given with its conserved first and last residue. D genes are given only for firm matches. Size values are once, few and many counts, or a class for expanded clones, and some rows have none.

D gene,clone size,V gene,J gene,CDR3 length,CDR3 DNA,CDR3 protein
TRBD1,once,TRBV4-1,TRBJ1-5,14,TGCGCCAGCAGCCAAGAGAGGGGGCTCCAGCCCCAGCATTTT,CASSQERGLQPQHF
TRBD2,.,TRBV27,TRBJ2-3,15,TGTGCCAGCAGTCCCCGCGGGGGGGGCACAGATACGCAGTATTTT,CASSPRGGGTDTQYF
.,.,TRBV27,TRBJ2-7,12,TGTGCCAGCAGCATCAATGGGGCGGCAACCTTCTTC,CASSINGAATFF
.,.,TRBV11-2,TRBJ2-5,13,TGTGCCAGCAGCTACAGGCTCCAAGAGACCCAGTACTTC,CASSYRLQETQYF
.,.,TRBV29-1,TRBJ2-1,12,TGCAGCGTTACCGGGAGTCGCAATGAGCAGTTCTTC,CSVTGSRNEQFF
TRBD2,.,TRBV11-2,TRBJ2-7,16,TGTGCCACGACACGGGCCGGGAGCGGGAACTCCTACGAGCAGTACTTC,CATTRAGSGNSYEQYF
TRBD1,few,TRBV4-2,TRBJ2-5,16,TGTGCCAGCAGCCACCCGGACAGGGGGAACCAAGAGACCCAGTACTTC,CASSHPDRGNQETQYF
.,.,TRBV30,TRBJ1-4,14,TGTGCCTGGAGTGTTTCCCGGCGGAATGAAAAACTGTTTTTT,CAWSVSRRNEKLFF
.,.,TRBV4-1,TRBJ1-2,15,TGCGCCAGCAGCCAAGAGGGTTGGGCGGGCTATGGCTACACCTTC,CASSQEGWAGYGYTF
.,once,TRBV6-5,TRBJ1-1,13,TGTGCCAGCAGTTACGGGCGGGACACTGAAGCTTTCTTT,CASSYGRDTEAFF
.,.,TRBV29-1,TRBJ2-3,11,TGCAGCGTTGCGGTCACAGATACGCAGTATTTT,CSVAVTDTQYF
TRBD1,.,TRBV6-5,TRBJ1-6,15,TGTGCCAGCACCGCCGGACAGGGGTATAATTCACCCCTCCACTTT,CASTAGQGYNSPLHF
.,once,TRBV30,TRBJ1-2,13,TGTGCCTGGAGTGTAAATGGGGCCAGAGGCTACACCTTC,CAWSVNGARGYTF
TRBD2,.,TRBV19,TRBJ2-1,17,TGTGCCAGTAGTCTCTTACTCAGGACTAGCGGGAGTGGTGAGCAGTTCTTC,CASSLLLRTSGSGEQFF
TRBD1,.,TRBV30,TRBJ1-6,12,TGTGCCTGGGGCCGGGACAGTTCACCCCTCCACTTT,CAWGRDSSPLHF
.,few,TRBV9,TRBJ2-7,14,TGTGCCAGCAGCGTAGGGACAGAGCACTACGAGCAGTACTTC,CASSVGTEHYEQYF
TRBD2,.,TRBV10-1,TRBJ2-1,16,TGCGCCAGCAGTGACCCCAGTAGCGGGAGGGCACATGAGCAGTTCTTC,CASSDPSSGRAHEQFF
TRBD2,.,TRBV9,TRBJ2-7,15,TGTGCCAGCAGCGTAGGGCTAGCGGGAGGACCCGAGCAGTACTTC,CASSVGLAGGPEQYF
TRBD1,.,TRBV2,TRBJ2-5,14,TGTGCCAGCAGTGAAACAGGGGGCACCGAGACCCAGTACTTC,CASSETGGTETQYF
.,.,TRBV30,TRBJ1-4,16,TGTGCCTGGAGTCCCCCAGAGGCAGGGGATAATGAAAAACTGTTTTTT,CAWSPPEAGDNEKLFF
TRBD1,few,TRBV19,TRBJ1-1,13,TGTGCCAGTAGTATACTTCAAGGGGACAGGGCTTTCTTT,CASSILQGDRAFF
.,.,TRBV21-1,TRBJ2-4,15,TGTGCCAGCAGAAAAGAGGTAGCCGCCAAAAACATTCAGTACTTC,CASRKEVAAKNIQYF